Sequencing of this T cell receptor (beta chain) was carried out in a study of blood T cells in healthy people across ages. Study information: Using template switching, researchers captured about one barcoded beta molecule for each two T cells.

Primers used in a second PCR of roughly 6 to 11 cycles were a sample-barcoded 5' primer and a J-beta primer mix. A template-switch adaptor with 12 random nucleotides tagged each cDNA molecule. Via MiXCR, TCRdb re-called the 5' RACE reads, giving one row per CDR3 protein. The repertoire holds around 900,000 distinct CDR3 sequences, with around 30% as singletons. Study findings and constraints: It was held that diversity estimates obtained from one million T cells represented underestimates.

Researchers collected about 9.1 milliliters of peripheral blood from every single donor. This clonotype appeared many times. Antigen unknown. The sample taken for sequencing was blood. The sequence derives from an elderly woman in good health.

The DNA for the CDR3 is TGTGCCAGCAGCCTGACAGCGCAAGGGGAGACCCAGTACTTC. This gives the protein CASSLTAQGETQYF. The J gene is TRBJ2-5, the V gene TRBV5-5, with a weak D call TRBD1 (5 bases). V was trimmed by 4 bases and J by 5 bases, leaving 15 bases between them. The germline V gene encodes CDR1 SGHKS and CDR2 YYEKEE (reference sequence). The CDR3 loop spans 14 amino acids.